This TCR beta chain was obtained from a study of T cell repertoires in cytomegalovirus infection (dated by TCRdb to the late 2010s). For the wider study: Because public TCR beta signatures pointed to carriage of CMV infection together with the matching HLA type, the HLA type of each donor mattered for the analysis.

This clonotype has only a few counts. Its antigen target is currently unknown. No qualities accompany the bases; no much larger clone lies one base away. What the work shows at the level of the full study, not this receptor alone: Cumulative frequency of public TCR beta family members discriminated carriers of CMV infection plus the relevant HLA type in this cohort and an independent 352-donor cohort. The ex vivo response was dominated by HLA-C-restricted CMV-specific TCR beta clonotypes, which also provided the single most frequent clonotype in two of eight donors.

TCRdb shows the sequencer as Illumina HiSeq 1500. TCRdb trimmed the raw reads at Q25, called clones with MiXCR and kept productive beta chains. Identical CDR3 proteins give one entry, which carries the most common genes and DNA. Across this sample there are just under 550,000 distinct CDR3 sequences, with about 25% seen only once. About 12% of the sample is in the top ten clones. The CDR3 covers 16 residues, taking in both the cysteine and the phenylalanine. Only the CDR3 portion is preserved as DNA: 48 bases, with reading frame beginning at the first base. CDR1 and CDR2 were assigned from the germline V gene as KGHSH and LQKENI. Trimming removed 3 bases from V and 0 bases from J; the gene matches leave 5 bases unexplained.

The receptor was isolated from a human donor in good health (CMV status not recorded). Some clones in this sample may be carry-over from other donors' samples. Rearrangement joined TRBV18 to TRBJ2-3, with 8 central nucleotides matching TRBD1. The specimen was PBMCs. The encoded CDR3 is CASSPRQGPSTDTQYF. The DNA reads TGTGCCAGCTCACCGAGACAGGGGCCTAGCACAGATACGCAGTATTTT.